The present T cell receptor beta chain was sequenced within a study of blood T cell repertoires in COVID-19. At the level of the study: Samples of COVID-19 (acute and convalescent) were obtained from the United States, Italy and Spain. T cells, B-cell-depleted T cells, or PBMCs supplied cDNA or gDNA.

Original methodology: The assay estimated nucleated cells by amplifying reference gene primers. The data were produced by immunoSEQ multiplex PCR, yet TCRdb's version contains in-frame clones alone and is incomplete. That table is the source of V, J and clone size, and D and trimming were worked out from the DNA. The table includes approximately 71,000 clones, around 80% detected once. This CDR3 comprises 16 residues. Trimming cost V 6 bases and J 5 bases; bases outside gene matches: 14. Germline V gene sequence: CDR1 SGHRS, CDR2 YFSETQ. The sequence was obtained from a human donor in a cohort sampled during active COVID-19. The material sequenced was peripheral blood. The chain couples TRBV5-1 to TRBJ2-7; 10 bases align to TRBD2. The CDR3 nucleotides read TGCGCCAGCAACCCCAAGTCTAGCGGGAGTTTCCACGAGCAGTACTTC. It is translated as CASNPKSSGSFHEQYF. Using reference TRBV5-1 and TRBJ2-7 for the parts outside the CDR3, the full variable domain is KAGVTQTPRYLIKTRGQQVTLSCSPISGHRSVSWYQQTPGQGLQFLFEYFSETQRNKGNFPGRFSGRQFSNSRSEMNVSTLELGDSALYLCASNPKSSGSFHEQYFGPGTRLTVT.